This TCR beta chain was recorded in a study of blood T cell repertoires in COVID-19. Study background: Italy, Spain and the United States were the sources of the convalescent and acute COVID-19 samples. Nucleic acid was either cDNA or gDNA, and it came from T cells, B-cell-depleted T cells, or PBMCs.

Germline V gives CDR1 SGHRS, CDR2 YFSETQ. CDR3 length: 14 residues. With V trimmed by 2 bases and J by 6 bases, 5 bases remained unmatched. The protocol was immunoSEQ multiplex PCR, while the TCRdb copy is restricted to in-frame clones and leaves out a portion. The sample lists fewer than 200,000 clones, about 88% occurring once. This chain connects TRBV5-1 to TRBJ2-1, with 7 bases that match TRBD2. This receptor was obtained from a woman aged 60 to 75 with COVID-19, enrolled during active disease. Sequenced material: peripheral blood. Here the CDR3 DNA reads TGCGCCAGCAGCTTAAGCGGGGTAGTCAATGAGCAGTTCTTC. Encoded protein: CASSLSGVVNEQFF. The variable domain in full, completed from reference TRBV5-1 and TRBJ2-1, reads KAGVTQTPRYLIKTRGQQVTLSCSPISGHRSVSWYQQTPGQGLQFLFEYFSETQRNKGNFPGRFSGRQFSNSRSEMNVSTLELGDSALYLCASSLSGVVNEQFFGPGTRLTVL.